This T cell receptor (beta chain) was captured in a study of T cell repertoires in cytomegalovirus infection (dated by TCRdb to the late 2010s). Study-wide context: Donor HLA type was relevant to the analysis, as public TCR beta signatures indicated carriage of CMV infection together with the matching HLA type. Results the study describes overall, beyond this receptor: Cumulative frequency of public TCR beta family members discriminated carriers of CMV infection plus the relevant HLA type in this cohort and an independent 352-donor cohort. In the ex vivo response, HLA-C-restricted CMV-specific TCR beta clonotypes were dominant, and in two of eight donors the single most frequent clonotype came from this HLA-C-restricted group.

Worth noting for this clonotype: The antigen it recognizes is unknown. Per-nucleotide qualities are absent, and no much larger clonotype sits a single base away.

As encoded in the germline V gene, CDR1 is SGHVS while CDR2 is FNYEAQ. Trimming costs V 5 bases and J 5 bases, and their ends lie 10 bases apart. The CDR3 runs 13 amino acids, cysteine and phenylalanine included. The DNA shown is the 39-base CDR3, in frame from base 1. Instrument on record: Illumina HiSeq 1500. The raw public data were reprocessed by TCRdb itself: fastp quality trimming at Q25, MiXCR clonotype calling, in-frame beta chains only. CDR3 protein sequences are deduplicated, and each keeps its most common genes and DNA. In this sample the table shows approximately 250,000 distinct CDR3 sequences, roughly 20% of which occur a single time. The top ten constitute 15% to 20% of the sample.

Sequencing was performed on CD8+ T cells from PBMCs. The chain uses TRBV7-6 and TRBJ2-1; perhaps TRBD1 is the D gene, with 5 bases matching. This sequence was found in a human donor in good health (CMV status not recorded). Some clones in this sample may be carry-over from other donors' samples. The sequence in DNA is TGTGCCAGCAGCCTCGGACACGACAATGAGCAGTTCTTC. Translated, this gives CASSLGHDNEQFF.